This T cell receptor beta chain was retrieved from a study of spatial heterogeneity in lung cancer (dated 2019 in TCRdb). Context from the whole study: Beta-chain transcripts were consistently detected in greater numbers than alpha-chain transcripts, which likely reflects a higher abundance of beta-chain transcripts. In the raw uncorrected reads, each unique combination of TCR and UMI appeared more than ten times on average. The study quantitatively compared TCR alpha and beta repertoires across multiple tumor regions, matched nontumor lung and blood in non-small cell lung cancer. At surgery, both alpha and beta chains were TCR-sequenced in about 200 tumor regions, roughly 64 matched nontumor lung samples and just over 55 PBMC samples. Nonsynonymous mutation counts, determined by whole-exome sequencing of tumor tissue, were related to features of the TCR repertoire. What the work shows at the level of the full study, not this receptor alone: Confirming at a functional level the hypothesis that regional TCRs recognize regional mutations was considered to require additional single-cell paired TCR alpha and beta sequencing. Ubiquitous expanded tumor TCRs showed up in blood more often at tumor resection than at routine follow-up.

Interpreted using the paper, the time point label stands for: sample taken at primary tumor resection. Without any cell sorting, TCR sequencing was performed on whole RNA extracted either from tumor and nontumor lung tissue or from cryopreserved PBMC samples. The donors were 60 to 80 patients from the lung TRACERx cohort who had early-stage, untreated non-small cell lung cancer. A patient was chosen for TCR sequencing only when enough RNA was available from at least two tumor regions. In this sample, this clonotype turned up many times. Its recognized antigen is unknown. Base qualities were left out, and no much larger clone turns up one base away. Library preparation was by 5' RACE. For sequencing, a NextSeq 500 was employed. In the TCR library protocol, a unique molecular identifier was attached to each TCR cDNA molecule so that PCR and sequencing errors could be corrected. The authors processed their data as follows. TCR identification, UMI-based error correction and CDR3 extraction were all carried out with Decombinator tools. Expanded TCRs were defined as those above a frequency of 2 per 1,000, corresponding to the top 1% of the tumor frequency distribution. Each repertoire was subsampled 100 times to 5,000 TCRs, after which Renyi diversity was computed with the R vegan package. CDR3 similarity networks were built from amino acid triplet string-kernel similarity, connecting CDR3s with pairwise similarity above 0.82. TCRdb reanalyzed the raw reads on its own, using fastp at Q25 for trimming and MiXCR for clone calling, and kept in-frame beta chains. Duplicate CDR3 protein sequences are folded into a single record with the most common DNA and genes. These V and J calls originate from TCRdb's pipeline instead of the authors' own analysis. This sample has tens of thousands of distinct CDR3 sequences in its table, and under 6.5% of those were observed once. The ten largest clones take up approximately 10% of the sample.

Trimming accounts for 7 bases at V and 1 base at J, while the number of junction bases matched to no gene is 0. Looking up the germline V gene (reference sequence) yields CDR1 SGHKS and CDR2 YYEKEE. The CDR3 goes from the cysteine to the phenylalanine over 12 residues. Only CDR3 DNA is held: 36 bases, read in frame from base 1. The material was PBMCs, obtained at surgery. Rearrangement joined TRBV5-5 to TRBJ2-3, with 7 bases matching TRBD1. The TCR originated in a male donor with early-stage non-small cell lung cancer. The nucleotide sequence reads as follows: TGTGCCAGCGGGACAGGCACAGATACGCAGTATTTT. Protein translation: CASGTGTDTQYF.